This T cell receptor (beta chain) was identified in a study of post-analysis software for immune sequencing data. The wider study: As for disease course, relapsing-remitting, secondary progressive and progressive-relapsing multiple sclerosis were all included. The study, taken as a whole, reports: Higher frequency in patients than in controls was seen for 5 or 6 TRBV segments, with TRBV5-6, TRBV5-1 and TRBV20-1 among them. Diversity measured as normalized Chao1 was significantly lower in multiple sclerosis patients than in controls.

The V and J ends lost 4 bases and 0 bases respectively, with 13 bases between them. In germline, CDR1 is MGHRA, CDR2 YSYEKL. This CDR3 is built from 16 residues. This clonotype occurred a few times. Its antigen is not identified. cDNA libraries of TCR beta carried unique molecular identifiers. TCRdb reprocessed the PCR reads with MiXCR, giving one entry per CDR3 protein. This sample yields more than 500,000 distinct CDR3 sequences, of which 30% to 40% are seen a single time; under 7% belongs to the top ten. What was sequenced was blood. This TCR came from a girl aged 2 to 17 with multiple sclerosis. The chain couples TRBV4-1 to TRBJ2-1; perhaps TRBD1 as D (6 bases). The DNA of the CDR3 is TGCGCCAGCAGCCCAGGGACATCGAGCTCCTACAATGAGCAGTTCTTC. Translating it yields CASSPGTSSSYNEQFF.